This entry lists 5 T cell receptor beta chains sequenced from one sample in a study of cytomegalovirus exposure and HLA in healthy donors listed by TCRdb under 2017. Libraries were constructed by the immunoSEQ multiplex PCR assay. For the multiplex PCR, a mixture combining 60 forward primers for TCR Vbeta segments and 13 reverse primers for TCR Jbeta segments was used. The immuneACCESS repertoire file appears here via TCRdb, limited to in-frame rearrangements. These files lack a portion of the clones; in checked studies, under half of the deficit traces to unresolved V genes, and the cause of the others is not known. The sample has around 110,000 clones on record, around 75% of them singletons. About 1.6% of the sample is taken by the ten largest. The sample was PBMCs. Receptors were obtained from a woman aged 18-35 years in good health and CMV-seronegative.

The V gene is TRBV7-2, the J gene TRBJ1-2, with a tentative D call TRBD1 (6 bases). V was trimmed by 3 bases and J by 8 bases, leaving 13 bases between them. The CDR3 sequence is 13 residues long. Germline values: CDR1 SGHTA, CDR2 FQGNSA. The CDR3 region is CASSLGRGEGYTF. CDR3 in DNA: TGTGCCAGCAGCTTGGGCAGGGGTGAGGGCTACACCTTC.

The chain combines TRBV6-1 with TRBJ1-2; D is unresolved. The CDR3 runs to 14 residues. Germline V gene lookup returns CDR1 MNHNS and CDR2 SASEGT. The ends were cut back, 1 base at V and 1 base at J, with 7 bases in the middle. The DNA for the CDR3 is TGTGCCAGCAGTGAAGGTCCAGTTAACTATGGCTACACCTTC. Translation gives CASSEGPVNYGYTF.

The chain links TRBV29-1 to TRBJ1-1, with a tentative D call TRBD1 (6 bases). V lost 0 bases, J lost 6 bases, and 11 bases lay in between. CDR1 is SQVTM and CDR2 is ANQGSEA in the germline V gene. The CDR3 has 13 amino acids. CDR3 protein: CSVEDQGFAEAFF. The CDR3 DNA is TGCAGCGTTGAAGATCAGGGGTTCGCTGAAGCTTTCTTT.

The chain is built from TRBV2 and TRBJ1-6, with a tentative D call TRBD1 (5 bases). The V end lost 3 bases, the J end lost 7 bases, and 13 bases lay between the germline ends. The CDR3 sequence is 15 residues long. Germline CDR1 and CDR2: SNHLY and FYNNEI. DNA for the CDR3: TGTGCCAGCAGTGAGGAGCCGGGGGGAAATTCACCCCTCCACTTT. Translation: CASSEEPGGNSPLHF.

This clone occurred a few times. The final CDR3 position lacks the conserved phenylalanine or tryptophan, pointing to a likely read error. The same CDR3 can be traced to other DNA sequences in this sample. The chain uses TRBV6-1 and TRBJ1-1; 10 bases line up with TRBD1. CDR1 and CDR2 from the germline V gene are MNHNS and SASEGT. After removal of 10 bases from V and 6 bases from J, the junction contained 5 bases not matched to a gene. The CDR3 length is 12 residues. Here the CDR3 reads CATGTGVSEAFV. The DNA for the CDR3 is TGTGCCACAGGGACAGGGGTCTCTGAAGCTTTCGTT.